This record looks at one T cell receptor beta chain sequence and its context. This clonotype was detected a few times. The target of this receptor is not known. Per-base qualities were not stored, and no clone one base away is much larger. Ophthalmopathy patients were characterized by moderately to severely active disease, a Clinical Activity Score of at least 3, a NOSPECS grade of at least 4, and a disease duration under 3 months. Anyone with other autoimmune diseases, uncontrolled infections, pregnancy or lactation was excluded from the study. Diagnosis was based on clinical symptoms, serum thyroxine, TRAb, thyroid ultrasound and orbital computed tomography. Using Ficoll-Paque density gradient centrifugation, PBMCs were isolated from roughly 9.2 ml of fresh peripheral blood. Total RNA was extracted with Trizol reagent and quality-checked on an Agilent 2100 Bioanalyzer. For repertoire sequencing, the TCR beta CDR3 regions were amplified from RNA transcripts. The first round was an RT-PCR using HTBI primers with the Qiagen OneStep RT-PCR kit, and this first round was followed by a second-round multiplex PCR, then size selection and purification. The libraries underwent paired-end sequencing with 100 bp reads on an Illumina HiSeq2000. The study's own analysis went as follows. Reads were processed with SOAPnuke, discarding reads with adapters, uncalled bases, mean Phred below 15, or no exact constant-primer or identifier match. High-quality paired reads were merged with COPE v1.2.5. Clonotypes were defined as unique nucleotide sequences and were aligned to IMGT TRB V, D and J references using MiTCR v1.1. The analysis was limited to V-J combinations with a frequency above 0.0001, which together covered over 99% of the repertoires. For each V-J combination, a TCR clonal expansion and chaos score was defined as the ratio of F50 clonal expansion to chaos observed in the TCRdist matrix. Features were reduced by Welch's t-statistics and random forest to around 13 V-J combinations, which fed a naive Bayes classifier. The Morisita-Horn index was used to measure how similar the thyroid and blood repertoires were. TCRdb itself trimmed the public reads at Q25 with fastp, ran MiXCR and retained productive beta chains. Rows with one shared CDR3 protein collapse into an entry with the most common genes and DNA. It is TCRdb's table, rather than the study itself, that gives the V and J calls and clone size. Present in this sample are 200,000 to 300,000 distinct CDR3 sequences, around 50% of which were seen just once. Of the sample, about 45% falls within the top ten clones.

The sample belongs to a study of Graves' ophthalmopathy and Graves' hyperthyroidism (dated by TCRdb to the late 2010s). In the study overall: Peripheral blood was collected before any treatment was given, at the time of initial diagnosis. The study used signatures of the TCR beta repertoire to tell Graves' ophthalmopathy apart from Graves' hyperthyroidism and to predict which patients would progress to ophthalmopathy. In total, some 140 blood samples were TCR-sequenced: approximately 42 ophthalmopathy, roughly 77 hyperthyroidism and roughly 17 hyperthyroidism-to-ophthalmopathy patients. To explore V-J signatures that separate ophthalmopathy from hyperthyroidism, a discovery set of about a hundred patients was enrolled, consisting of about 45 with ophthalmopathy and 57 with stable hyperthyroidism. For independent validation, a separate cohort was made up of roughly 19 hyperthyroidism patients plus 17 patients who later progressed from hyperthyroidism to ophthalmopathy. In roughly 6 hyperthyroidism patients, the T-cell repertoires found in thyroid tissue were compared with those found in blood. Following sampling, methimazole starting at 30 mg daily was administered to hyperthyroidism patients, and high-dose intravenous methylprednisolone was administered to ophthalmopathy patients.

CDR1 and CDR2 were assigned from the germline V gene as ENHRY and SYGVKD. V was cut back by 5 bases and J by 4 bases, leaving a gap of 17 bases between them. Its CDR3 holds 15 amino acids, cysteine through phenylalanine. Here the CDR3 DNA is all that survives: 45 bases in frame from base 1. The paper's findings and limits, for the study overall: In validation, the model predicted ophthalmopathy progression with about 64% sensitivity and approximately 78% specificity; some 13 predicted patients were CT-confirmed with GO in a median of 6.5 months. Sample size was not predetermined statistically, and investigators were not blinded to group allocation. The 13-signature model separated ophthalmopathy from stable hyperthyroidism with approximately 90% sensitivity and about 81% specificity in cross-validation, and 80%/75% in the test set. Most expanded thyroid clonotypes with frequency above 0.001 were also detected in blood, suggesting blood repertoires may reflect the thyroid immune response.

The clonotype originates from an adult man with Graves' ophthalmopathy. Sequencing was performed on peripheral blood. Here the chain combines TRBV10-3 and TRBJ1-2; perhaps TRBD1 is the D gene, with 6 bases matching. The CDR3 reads CAISPNREGRYGYTF. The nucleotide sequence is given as TGTGCCATCAGTCCCAACAGGGAGGGTCGCTATGGCTACACCTTC.